This TCR beta chain is from a study of PD-1 blockade in classical Hodgkin lymphoma. Study findings and constraints: Complete responders possessed baseline diversity comparable to newly diagnosed patients. It was reported that newly diagnosed patients had less baseline TCR diversity than healthy donors. Individuals who commenced nivolumab within less than 1 year of ASCT were excluded. Whereas CD4+ TCR diversity had risen significantly by C4D1, CD8+ TCR diversity had not.

On this clone itself: Antigen: not known.

Assay used: immunoSEQ multiplex PCR; TCRdb lists only in-frame clones, some missing. The table lists 75,000 to 100,000 clones, under 95% of them singletons. The J segment lost 4 bases and the V segment lost 10 bases, leaving 11 bases of the junction unmatched. Germline CDR1 reads SNHLY; CDR2 reads FYNNEI. The length of the CDR3 is 14 residues. The time point was: cycle 4 day 1 (C4D1), after more than five weeks of nivolumab. With no exception, relapse followed autologous stem cell transplantation in all patients, and brentuximab vedotin exposure varied. The receptor comes from a human donor with classical Hodgkin lymphoma. The chain recombines TRBV2 with TRBJ1-2, with TRBD1 identical over 8 bases. The specimen was peripheral blood mononuclear cells (PBMCs), collected before the fourth cycle of nivolumab. CDR3 residues: CATFTRGPGYGYTF. CDR3 DNA sequence: TGTGCCACCTTTACCAGGGGGCCCGGCTATGGCTACACCTTC.